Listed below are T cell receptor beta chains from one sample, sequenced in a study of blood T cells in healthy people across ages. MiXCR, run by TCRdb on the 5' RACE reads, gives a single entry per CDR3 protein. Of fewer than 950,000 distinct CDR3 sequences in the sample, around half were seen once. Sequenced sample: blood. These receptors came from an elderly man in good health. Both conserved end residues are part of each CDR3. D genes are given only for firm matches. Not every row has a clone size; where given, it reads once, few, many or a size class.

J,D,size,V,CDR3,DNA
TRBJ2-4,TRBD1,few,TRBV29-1,CSVVGDSKNIQYF,TGCAGCGTTGTGGGGGACAGCAAAAACATTCAGTACTTC
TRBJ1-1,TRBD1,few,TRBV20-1,CSASRDRGGVLNTEAFF,TGCAGTGCTAGTAGGGACAGGGGTGGAGTATTGAACACTGAAGCTTTCTTT
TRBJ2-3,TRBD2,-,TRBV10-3,CAIRQLAGSTDTQYF,TGTGCCATCCGGCAACTAGCGGGGAGTACAGATACGCAGTATTTT
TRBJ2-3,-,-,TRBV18,CASSPSPDTQYF,TGTGCCAGCTCACCATCTCCAGATACGCAGTATTTT
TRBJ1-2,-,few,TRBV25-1,CASSGDAGRGYTF,TGTGCCAGCAGTGGGGACGCTGGAAGGGGCTACACCTTC
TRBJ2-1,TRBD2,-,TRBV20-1,CSARDETRTGGSSYNEQFF,TGCAGTGCTAGAGACGAGACTAGGACGGGAGGGTCCTCCTACAATGAGCAGTTCTTC
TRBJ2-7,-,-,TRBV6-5,CASSSLSPHEQYF,TGTGCCAGCAGTTCACTATCCCCCCACGAGCAGTACTTC
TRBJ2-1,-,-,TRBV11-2,CASSPNLGEQFF,TGTGCCAGCAGCCCAAACTTGGGTGAGCAGTTCTTC
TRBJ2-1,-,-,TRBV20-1,CSAPLGSSYNEQFF,TGCAGTGCTCCTTTGGGGAGCTCCTACAATGAGCAGTTCTTC
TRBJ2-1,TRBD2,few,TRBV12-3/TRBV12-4,CASSPVAGASEQFF,TGTGCCAGCAGCCCGGTAGCGGGAGCGAGTGAGCAGTTCTTC
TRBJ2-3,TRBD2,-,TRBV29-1,CSVEGLAAQPTDTQYF,TGCAGCGTTGAGGGGCTAGCGGCCCAACCCACAGATACGCAGTATTTT
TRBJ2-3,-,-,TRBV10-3,CAISDWGTDTQYF,TGTGCCATCAGTGACTGGGGCACAGATACGCAGTATTTT
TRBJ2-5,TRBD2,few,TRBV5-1,CASSGTKLSAAETQYF,TGCGCCAGCAGCGGGACTAAACTATCGGCAGCAGAGACCCAGTACTTC
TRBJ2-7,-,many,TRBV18,CASSQGTLYEQYF,TGTGCCAGCTCGCAAGGGACACTTTATGAGCAGTACTTC
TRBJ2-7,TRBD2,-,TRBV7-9,CASSSGSGKDEQYF,TGTGCCAGCAGCTCCGGGAGCGGGAAAGACGAGCAGTACTTC
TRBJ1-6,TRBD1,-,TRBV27,CASSSSGGRGTYNSPLHF,TGTGCCAGCAGTTCGTCAGGGGGCAGAGGCACCTATAATTCACCCCTCCACTTT
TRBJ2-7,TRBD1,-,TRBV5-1,CASSSDRGGVEQYF,TGCGCCAGCAGCTCGGACAGGGGGGGTGTCGAGCAGTACTTC
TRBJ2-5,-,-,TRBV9,CASSVEGRVGETQYF,TGTGCCAGCAGCGTAGAGGGCAGGGTCGGCGAGACCCAGTACTTC
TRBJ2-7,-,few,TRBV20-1,CSYRRAAEQYF,TGCAGCTATAGACGGGCAGCCGAGCAGTACTTC
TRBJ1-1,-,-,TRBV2,CASSEGLFTEAFF,TGTGCCAGCAGTGAAGGACTGTTCACTGAAGCTTTCTTT
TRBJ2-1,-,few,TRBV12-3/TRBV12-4,CASSRAFGSSYNEQFF,TGTGCCAGCAGTCGGGCGTTCGGGAGCTCCTACAATGAGCAGTTCTTC
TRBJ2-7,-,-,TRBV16,CASRQSGPVRGNEQYF,TGTGCCAGCAGACAATCCGGGCCCGTGAGGGGCAATGAGCAGTACTTC
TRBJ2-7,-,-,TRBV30,CAWSATSIEGEQYF,TGTGCCTGGAGCGCGACTAGTATCGAGGGCGAGCAGTACTTC
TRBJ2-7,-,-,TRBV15,CATSRDPAYEQYF,TGTGCCACCAGCAGAGATCCTGCCTATGAGCAGTACTTC
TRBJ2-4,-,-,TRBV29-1,CSVGTASLRIQYF,TGCAGCGTGGGGACGGCATCCCTCCGGATTCAGTACTTC
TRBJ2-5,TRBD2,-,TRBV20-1,CSASGFSTSGRSGKFGRETQYF,TGCAGTGCTAGTGGTTTTTCGACTAGCGGGAGGTCCGGGAAATTTGGAAGAGAGACCCAGTACTTC
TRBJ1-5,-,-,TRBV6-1,CASSEAGGGNQPQHF,TGTGCCAGCAGTGAAGCGGGTGGGGGCAATCAGCCCCAGCATTTT
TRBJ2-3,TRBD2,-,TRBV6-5,CASTPRGRVNTQYF,TGTGCCAGCACGCCGAGAGGGAGGGTGAATACGCAGTATTTT
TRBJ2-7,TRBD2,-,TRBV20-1,CSARGADGGSFREQYF,TGCAGTGCTAGAGGGGCTGATGGCGGGAGTTTTCGGGAGCAGTACTTC
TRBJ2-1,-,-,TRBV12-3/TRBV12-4,CASSSHPRSEFF,TGTGCCAGCAGTAGTCACCCTCGGAGCGAGTTCTTC
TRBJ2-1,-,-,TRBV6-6,CASSYVGINEQFF,TGTGCCAGCAGTTACGTTGGCATCAATGAGCAGTTCTTC
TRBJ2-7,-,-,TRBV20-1,CSARERLVLYEQYF,TGCAGTGCTAGAGAACGACTAGTTTTGTACGAGCAGTACTTC
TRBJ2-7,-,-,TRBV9,CASSEMGEQAEQYF,TGTGCCAGCAGCGAAATGGGGGAGCAAGCCGAGCAGTACTTC
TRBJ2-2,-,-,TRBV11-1,CASSLEGGTGELFF,TGTGCCAGCAGCTTAGAGGGCGGCACCGGGGAGCTGTTTTTT
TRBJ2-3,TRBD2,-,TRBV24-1,CATSDPNRAGDGTDTQYF,TGTGCCACCAGTGACCCTAACCGAGCGGGAGATGGAACAGATACGCAGTATTTT
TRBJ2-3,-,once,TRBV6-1,CASTSGGAGHAYF,TGTGCCAGCACTAGCGGAGGAGCGGGACACGCGTATTTT
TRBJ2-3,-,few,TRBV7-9,CASSLAINRPGMYF,TGTGCCAGCAGCTTAGCCATCAACCGTCCCGGGATGTATTTT
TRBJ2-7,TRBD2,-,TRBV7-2,CASSLGTSGRPDSYEQYF,TGTGCCAGCAGCTTAGGGACTAGCGGGAGGCCCGACTCCTACGAGCAGTACTTC
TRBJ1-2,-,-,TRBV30,CAWSDSGSGYTF,TGTGCCTGGAGTGACTCGGGGAGCGGCTACACCTTC
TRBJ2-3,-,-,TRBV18,CASSPPDRPPSTDTQYF,TGTGCCAGCTCACCACCAGACAGGCCGCCCAGCACAGATACGCAGTATTTT
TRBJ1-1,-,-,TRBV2,CASSAPWGNTEAFF,TGTGCCAGCAGTGCTCCCTGGGGTAACACTGAAGCTTTCTTT
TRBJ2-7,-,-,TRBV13,CASSPGTRTYEQYF,TGTGCCAGCAGCCCCGGGACCCGCACCTACGAGCAGTACTTC
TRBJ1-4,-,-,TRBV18,CASSPASGEKLFF,TGTGCCAGCTCACCCGCTAGCGGTGAAAAACTGTTTTTT
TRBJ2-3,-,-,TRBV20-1,CSATQGSDTQYF,TGCAGTGCTACTCAGGGATCAGATACGCAGTATTTT
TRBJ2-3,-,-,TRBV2,CASRPGVAGSGGTDTQYF,TGTGCCAGCAGGCCGGGGGTGGCGGGTAGCGGCGGCACAGATACACAGTATTTT
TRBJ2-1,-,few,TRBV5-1,CASSPPSPDSNEQFF,TGCGCCAGCAGCCCCCCTTCCCCAGACAGCAATGAGCAGTTCTTC
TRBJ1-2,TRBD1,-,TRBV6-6,CASRTGDTYGYTF,TGTGCCAGTAGGACAGGGGACACCTATGGCTACACCTTC
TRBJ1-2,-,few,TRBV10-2,CASSGGRAGDYGYTF,TGCGCCAGCAGTGGAGGCAGGGCCGGAGACTATGGCTACACCTTC
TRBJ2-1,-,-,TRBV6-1,CASSIQYNEQFF,TGTGCCAGCAGTATACAGTACAATGAGCAGTTCTTC
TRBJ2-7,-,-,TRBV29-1,CSVGPRRAGGEQYF,TGCAGCGTTGGACCCCGGAGGGCCGGGGGCGAGCAGTACTTC
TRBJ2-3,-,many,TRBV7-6,CASSLAVFTGEVTDTQYF,TGTGCCAGCAGCTTAGCGGTCTTTACGGGAGAGGTCACAGATACGCAGTATTTT
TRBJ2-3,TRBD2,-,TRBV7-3,CASSFIAGGSGNTQYF,TGTGCCAGCAGCTTTATAGCGGGAGGCAGCGGAAATACGCAGTATTTT